The 13 T cell receptor beta chains given below trace back to one sample, sequenced in a study of T cells in Graves' hyperthyroidism and ophthalmopathy. The TCR beta CDR3 regions underwent amplification using RNA transcripts as the source. A first-round RT-PCR of the TCR CDR3 used the HTBI primer set. MiXCR, run by TCRdb on the multiplex PCR reads, gives a single entry per CDR3 protein. The table has approximately 400,000 distinct CDR3 sequences, around 25% seen once; the top ten hold more than 60%. The sequenced material came from blood. These receptors all stem from a man aged 45-65 years with Graves' hyperthyroidism.

This clonotype was seen a few times. V and J are TRBV28 and TRBJ1-2; D perhaps matches TRBD1 (6 bases). Trimming shortened V by 2 bases and J by 9 bases, and 10 bases separated the two germline ends. CDR3 size: 12 residues. Germline CDR1 and CDR2: MDHEN and SYDVKM. The CDR3 sequence: CASSLRGGRYTF. The CDR3 DNA reads TGTGCCAGCAGTTTAAGAGGGGGACGCTACACCTTC.

This clonotype was observed many times. The J gene is TRBJ2-1, the V gene TRBV7-9; D gene ambiguous. The CDR3 runs 13 residues. Germline V gene sequence: CDR1 SEHNR, CDR2 FQNEAQ (reference sequence). The V end lost 9 bases, the J end lost 4 bases, and 13 bases lay between the germline ends. DNA of the CDR3: TGTGCCAGTACAGCAACGGTTTACAATGAGCAGTTCTTC. It yields the protein CASTATVYNEQFF.

This clonotype was recorded a few times. This chain connects TRBV7-3 to TRBJ2-3; D might be TRBD2 (6 bases). Germline lookup yields CDR1 SGHTA and CDR2 FQGTGA. There are 12 residues in the CDR3. Trimming took 3 bases from V and 6 from J, leaving 7 bases between them. The CDR3 sequence: CASSFSGDTQYF. Written as DNA, the CDR3 is TGTGCCAGCAGCTTCAGCGGGGATACGCAGTATTTT.

The CDR3 reads CSVSGARVMGEQFF. The CDR3 DNA sequence: TGCAGCGTTTCCGGGGCACGGGTGATGGGTGAGCAGTTCTTC. The chain uses TRBV29-1 and TRBJ2-1, with D perhaps matching TRBD1 or TRBD2 (5 bases each). The CDR3 has 14 amino acids. Germline CDR1 is SQVTM and CDR2 is ANQGSEA. The V end lost 5 bases, the J end lost 9 bases, and 20 bases lay between the germline ends.

The chain employs TRBV30 and TRBJ2-7, with D possibly being TRBD1 or TRBD2 (7 bases each). V gave up 4 bases and J gave up 7 bases, with 17 bases separating them. The CDR3 totals 13 residues. CDR1 is GTSNPN, CDR2 SVGIG, per germline (reference sequence). The CDR3 DNA reads TGTGCCTGGAAAGGGGAGGGGGCCGTTGAGCAGTACTTC. Its translation is CAWKGEGAVEQYF.

This clonotype was counted a few times. V gene TRBV20-1 combines with J gene TRBJ2-1; TRBD2 aligns across 7 bases. Germline V CDR1 and CDR2: DFQATT, SNEGSKA (reference sequence). CDR3 size: 17 residues. After removal of 3 bases from V and 0 bases from J, the junction contained 11 bases not matched to a gene. The CDR3 sequence: CSASDPRGGSSYNEQFF. The CDR3 bases are TGCAGTGCTAGTGACCCGAGGGGCGGGAGCTCCTACAATGAGCAGTTCTTC.

As concerns this clonotype: A clone one base away is much larger, so this may be a read error. This rearrangement joins TRBV6-1 to TRBJ2-1; 10 nucleotides agree with TRBD2. There are 18 residues in the CDR3. Trimming removed 4 bases from V and 0 bases from J; junction bases left unmatched: 9. The germline V gene has CDR1 MNHNS and CDR2 SASEGT. Written as DNA, the CDR3 is TGTGCCAGCAGTGGTTGGGCTAGCGGGAGACTCTCCTACAATGAGCAGTTCTTC. Its protein product is CASSGWASGRLSYNEQFF.

This clonotype showed up many times. In DNA form, the CDR3 reads TGTGCCAGCAGAACCCCAGGGACGAACACTGAAGCTTTCTTT. It encodes CASRTPGTNTEAFF. The gene calls are TRBV12-3 or TRBV12-4 and TRBJ1-1, with D perhaps matching TRBD1 (5 bases). This CDR3 region has 14 residues. With 6 bases removed from V and 1 base from J, the gap between germline ends came to 12 bases.

This clonotype turned up a few times. The CDR3 sequence is CSARRALGLAGLDVYNEQFF. DNA of the CDR3: TGCAGTGCTAGGCGGGCCTTGGGACTAGCGGGCCTTGACGTTTACAATGAGCAGTTCTTC. The J gene is TRBJ2-1, the V gene TRBV20-1, with 12 bases identical to TRBD2. The germline gives CDR1 DFQATT, CDR2 SNEGSKA (reference sequence). The CDR3 loop spans 20 amino acids. Trimming removed 3 bases from V and 4 bases from J; junction bases left unmatched: 19.

In its sample, this clonotype was seen many times. The chain employs TRBV28 and TRBJ1-4, with D perhaps matching TRBD1 (6 bases). Trimming shortened V by 5 bases and J by 8 bases, and 12 bases separated the two germline ends. The germline V gene has CDR1 MDHEN and CDR2 SYDVKM. The CDR3 sequence is 13 residues long. The DNA of the CDR3 is TGTGCCAGCAGTGAGGGGGGCCGGGAAAAACTGTTTTTT. It yields the protein CASSEGGREKLFF.

This clonotype was observed at least ten times. The V call is TRBV12-3 or TRBV12-4, the J call TRBJ2-1, with D maybe TRBD2 (5 bases). The CDR3 spans 15 residues. The germline V and J ends were trimmed by 5 bases and 4 bases, with 15 bases remaining between them. Written as DNA, the CDR3 is TGTGCCAGCAGTCCCGGGATTGAGGCTTACAATGAGCAGTTCTTC. Translated: CASSPGIEAYNEQFF.

This clonotype was observed many times. The V gene is TRBV2, the J gene TRBJ2-1; 7 bases match TRBD2. The V gene end was trimmed by 4 bases and the J gene end by 8 bases; junction bases not matched to a gene: 2. The CDR3 has 12 amino acids. Germline V gives CDR1 SNHLY, CDR2 FYNNEI. This CDR3 is CASSGTRYEQFF. CDR3 bases: TGTGCCAGCAGTGGGACTAGGTATGAGCAGTTCTTC. The whole variable domain, filled in from reference TRBV2 and TRBJ2-1, reads EPEVTQTPSHQVTQMGQEVILRCVPISNHLYFYWYRQILGQKVEFLVSFYNNEISEKSEIFDDQFSVERPDGSNFTLKIRSTKLEDSAMYFCASSGTRYEQFFGPGTRLTVL.

The DNA for the CDR3 is TGTGCCACCAAATTCACAGGGCCGGATGGCTACACCTTC. Amino acid sequence: CATKFTGPDGYTF. The chain is built from TRBV5-6 and TRBJ1-2, with a tentative D call TRBD1 (6 bases). The CDR3 consists of 13 residues. CDR1 is SGHDT and CDR2 is YYEEEE in the germline V gene. The ends were cut back, 9 bases at V and 6 bases at J, with 18 bases in the middle.